This record concerns one TCR beta chain sequence. Its antigen is currently unknown. V was pared by 3 bases and J by 9 bases, with 9 bases of the junction left unmatched. The CDR3 consists of 15 residues. Germline CDR1 SGDLS, CDR2 YYNGEE. The sample belongs to a study of cytomegalovirus exposure and HLA in healthy donors. PCR used 60 Vbeta primers and 13 Jbeta primers. In the original analysis: Later, an analysis found 80 million or so unique TCR beta chains, and 9.5 million to 11 million of these were shared. Assay used: immunoSEQ multiplex PCR; TCRdb lists only in-frame clones, some missing. That table furnishes V, J and clone size, whereas the DNA furnished D and trimming. The data contain approximately 160,000 clones, almost 80% of them singletons. General study results and limits: In a later analysis, an Asian-associated ancestry cluster reportedly showed fewer N-insertions than the 666-donor mean.

The rearrangement joins TRBV9 to TRBJ2-1; 10 positions agree with TRBD1. The specimen was PBMCs. This TCR was recovered from a man aged 18 to 30 in good health and CMV-seropositive. Written as DNA, the CDR3 is TGTGCCAGCAGCGGGGGACAGGGGAACGCGGTTGAGCAGTTCTTC. It is translated as CASSGGQGNAVEQFF.